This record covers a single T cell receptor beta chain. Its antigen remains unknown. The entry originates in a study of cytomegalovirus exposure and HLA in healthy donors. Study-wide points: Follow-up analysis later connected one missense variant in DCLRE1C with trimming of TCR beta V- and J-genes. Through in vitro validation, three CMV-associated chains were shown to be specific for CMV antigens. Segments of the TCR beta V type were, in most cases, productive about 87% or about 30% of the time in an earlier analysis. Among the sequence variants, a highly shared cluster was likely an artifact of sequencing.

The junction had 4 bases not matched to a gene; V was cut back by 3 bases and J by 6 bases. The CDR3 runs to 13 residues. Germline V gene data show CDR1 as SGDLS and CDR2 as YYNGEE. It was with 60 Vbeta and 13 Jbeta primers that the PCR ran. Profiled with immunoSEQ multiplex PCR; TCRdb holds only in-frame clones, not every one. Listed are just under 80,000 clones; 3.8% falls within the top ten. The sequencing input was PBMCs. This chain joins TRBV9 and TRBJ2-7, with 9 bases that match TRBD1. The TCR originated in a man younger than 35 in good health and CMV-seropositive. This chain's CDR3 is CASSARDRAEQYF. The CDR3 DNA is TGTGCCAGCAGCGCGAGGGACAGGGCCGAGCAGTACTTC.